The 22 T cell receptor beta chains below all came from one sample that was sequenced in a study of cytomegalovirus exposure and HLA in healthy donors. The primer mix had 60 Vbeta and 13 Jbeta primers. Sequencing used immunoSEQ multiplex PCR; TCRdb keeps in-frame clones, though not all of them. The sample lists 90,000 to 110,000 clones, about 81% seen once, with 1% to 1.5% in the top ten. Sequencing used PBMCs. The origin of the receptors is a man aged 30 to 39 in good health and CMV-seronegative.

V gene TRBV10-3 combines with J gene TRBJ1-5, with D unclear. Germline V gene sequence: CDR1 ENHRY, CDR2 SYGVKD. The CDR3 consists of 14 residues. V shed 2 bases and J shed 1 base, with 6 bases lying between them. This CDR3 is CAISEIESNQPQHF. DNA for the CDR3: TGTGCCATCAGTGAGATTGAGAGCAATCAGCCCCAGCATTTT.

CDR3 DNA sequence: TGCGCCAGCAGCGTTAATACCGGCGGGAATCGGAAAAACATTCAGTACTTC. Protein sequence: CASSVNTGGNRKNIQYF. The chain is built from TRBV5-1 and TRBJ2-4; TRBD2 is a possible D gene (6 bases). Germline CDR1 reads SGHRS; CDR2 reads YFSETQ. This CDR3 spans 17 amino acids. Trimming took off 4 bases at V and 4 bases at J, with 21 bases between the two ends.

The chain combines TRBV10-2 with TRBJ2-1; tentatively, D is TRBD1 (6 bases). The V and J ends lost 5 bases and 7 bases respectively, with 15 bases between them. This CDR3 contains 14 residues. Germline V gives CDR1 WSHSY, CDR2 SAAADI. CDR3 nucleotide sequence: TGCGCCAGCAGTTTGTTGGCAGGGGCTAATGAGCAGTTCTTC. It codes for CASSLLAGANEQFF.

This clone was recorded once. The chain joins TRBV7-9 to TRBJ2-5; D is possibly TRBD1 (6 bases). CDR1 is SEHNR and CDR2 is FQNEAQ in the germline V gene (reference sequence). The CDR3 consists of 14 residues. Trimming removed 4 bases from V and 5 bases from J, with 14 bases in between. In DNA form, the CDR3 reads TGTGCCAGCAGCTCCCCCCAGGGGCCCGAGACCCAGTACTTC. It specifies CASSSPQGPETQYF.

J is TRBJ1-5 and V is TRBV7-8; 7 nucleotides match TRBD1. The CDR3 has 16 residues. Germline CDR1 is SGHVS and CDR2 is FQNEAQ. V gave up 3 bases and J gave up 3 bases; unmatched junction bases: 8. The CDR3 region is CASSLGRDRANQPQHF. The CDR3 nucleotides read TGTGCCAGCAGCTTGGGCCGGGACAGAGCCAATCAGCCCCAGCATTTT.

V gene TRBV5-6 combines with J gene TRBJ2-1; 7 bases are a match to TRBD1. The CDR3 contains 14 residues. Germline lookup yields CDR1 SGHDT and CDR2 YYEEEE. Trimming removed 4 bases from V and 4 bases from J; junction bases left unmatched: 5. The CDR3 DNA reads TGTGCCAGCAGCACCGGGACAGCGTACAATGAGCAGTTCTTC. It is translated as CASSTGTAYNEQFF.

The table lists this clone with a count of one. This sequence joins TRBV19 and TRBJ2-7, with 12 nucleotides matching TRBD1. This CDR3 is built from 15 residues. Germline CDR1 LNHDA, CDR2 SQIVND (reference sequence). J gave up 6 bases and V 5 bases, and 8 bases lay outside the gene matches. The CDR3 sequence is CASSAAGTGGREQYF. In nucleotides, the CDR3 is TGTGCCAGTAGTGCCGCCGGGACAGGGGGCCGCGAGCAGTACTTC. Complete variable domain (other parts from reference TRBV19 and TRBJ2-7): DGGITQSPKYLFRKEGQNVTLSCEQNLNHDAMYWYRQDPGQGLRLIYYSQIVNDFQKGDIAEGYSVSREKKESFPLTVTSAQKNPTAFYLCASSAAGTGGREQYFGPGTRLTVT.

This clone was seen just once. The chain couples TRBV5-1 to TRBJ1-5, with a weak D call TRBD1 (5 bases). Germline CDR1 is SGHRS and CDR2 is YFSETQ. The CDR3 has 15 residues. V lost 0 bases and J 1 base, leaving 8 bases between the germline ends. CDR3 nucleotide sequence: TGCGCCAGCAGCTTGGGGACAACAAGCAATCAGCCCCAGCATTTT. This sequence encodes CASSLGTTSNQPQHF.

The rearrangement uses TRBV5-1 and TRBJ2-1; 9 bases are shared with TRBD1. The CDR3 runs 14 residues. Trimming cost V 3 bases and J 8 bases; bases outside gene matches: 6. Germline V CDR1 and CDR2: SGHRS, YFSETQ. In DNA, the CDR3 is TGCGCCAGCAGCTGGAGACAGGGGGGGCATGAGCAGTTCTTC. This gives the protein CASSWRQGGHEQFF.

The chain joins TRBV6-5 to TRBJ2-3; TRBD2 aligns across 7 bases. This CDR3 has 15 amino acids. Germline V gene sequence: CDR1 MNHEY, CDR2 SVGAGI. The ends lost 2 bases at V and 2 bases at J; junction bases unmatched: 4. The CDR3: CASSYDAGDTDTQYF. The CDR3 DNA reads TGTGCCAGCAGTTACGATGCGGGGGACACAGATACGCAGTATTTT.

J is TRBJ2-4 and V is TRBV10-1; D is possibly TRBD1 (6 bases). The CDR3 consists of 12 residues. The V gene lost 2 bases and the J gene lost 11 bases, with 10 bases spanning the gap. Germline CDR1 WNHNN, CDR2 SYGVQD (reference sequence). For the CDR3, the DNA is TGCGCCAGCAGTGAGAACCAGGGGTTTCAGTACTTC. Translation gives CASSENQGFQYF.

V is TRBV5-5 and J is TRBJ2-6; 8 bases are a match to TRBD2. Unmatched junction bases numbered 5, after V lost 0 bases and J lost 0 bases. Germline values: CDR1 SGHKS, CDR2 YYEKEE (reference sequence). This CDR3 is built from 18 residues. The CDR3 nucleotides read TGTGCCAGCAGCTTGGCGGCGGGGGGCAACTCTGGGGCCAACGTCCTGACTTTC. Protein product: CASSLAAGGNSGANVLTF. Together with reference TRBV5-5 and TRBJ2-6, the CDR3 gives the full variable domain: DAGVTQSPTHLIKTRGQQVTLRCSPISGHKSVSWYQQVLGQGPQFIFQYYEKEERGRGNFPDRFSARQFPNYSSELNVNALLLGDSALYLCASSLAAGGNSGANVLTFGAGSRLTVL.

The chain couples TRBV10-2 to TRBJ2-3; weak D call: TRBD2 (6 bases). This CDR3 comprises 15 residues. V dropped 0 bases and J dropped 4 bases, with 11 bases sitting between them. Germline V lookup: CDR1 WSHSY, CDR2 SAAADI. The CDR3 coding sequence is TGCGCCAGCAGTGAGTCGACTAGAATCCCAGATACGCAGTATTTT. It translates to CASSESTRIPDTQYF.

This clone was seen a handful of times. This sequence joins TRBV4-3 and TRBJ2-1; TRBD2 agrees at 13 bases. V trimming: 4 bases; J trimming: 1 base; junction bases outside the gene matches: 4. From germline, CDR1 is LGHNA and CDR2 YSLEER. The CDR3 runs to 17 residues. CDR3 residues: CASSLQTSGGSYNEQFF. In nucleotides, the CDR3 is TGCGCCAGCAGCCTACAGACTAGCGGGGGGTCCTACAATGAGCAGTTCTTC.

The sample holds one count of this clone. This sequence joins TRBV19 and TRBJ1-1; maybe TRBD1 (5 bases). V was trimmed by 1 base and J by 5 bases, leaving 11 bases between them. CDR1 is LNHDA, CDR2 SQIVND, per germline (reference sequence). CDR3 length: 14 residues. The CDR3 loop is CASSIGRAGTEAFF. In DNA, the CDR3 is TGTGCCAGTAGTATAGGCCGGGCAGGGACTGAAGCTTTCTTT.

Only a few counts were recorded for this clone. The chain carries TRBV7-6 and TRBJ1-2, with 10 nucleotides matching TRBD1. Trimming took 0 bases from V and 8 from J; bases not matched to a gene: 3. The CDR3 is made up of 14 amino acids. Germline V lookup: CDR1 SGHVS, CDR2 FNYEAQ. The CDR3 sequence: CASSLADRGYGYTF. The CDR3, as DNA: TGTGCCAGCAGCTTAGCGGACAGGGGGTACGGCTACACCTTC.

This CDR3 is CASSVSPGTDYEQYF. The CDR3, as DNA: TGTGCCAGCAGTGTTTCTCCCGGGACAGACTACGAGCAGTACTTC. The chain couples TRBV28 to TRBJ2-7; 7 bases align to TRBD1. The CDR3 sequence is 15 residues long. Unmatched junction bases numbered 10, after V lost 5 bases and J lost 3 bases. Germline loops: CDR1 MDHEN, CDR2 SYDVKM.

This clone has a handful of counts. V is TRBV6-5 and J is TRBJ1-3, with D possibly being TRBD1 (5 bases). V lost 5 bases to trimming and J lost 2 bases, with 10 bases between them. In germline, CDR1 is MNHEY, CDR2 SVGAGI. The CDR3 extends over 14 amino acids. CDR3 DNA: TGTGCCAGCAGTCGACAGTTCACTGGAAACACCATATATTTT. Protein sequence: CASSRQFTGNTIYF.

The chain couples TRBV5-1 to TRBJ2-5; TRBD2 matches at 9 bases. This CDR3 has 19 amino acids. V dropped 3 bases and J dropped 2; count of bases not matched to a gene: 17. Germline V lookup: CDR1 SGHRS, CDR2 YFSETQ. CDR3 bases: TGCGCCAGCAGCTGGGGCCATGTTCTAGCGGGGAGGAGACAAGAGACCCAGTACTTC. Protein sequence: CASSWGHVLAGRRQETQYF.

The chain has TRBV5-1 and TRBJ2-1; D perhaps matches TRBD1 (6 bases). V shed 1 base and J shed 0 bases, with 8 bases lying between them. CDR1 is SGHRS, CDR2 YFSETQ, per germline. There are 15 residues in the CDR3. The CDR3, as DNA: TGCGCCAGCAGCTTGAGGGGGACCTCCTACAATGAGCAGTTCTTC. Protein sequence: CASSLRGTSYNEQFF.

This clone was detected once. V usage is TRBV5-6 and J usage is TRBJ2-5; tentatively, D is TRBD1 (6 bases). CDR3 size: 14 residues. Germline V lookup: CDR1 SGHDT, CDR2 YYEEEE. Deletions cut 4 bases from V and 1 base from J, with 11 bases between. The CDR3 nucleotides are TGTGCCAGCAGCCAAGGGGGAACCCAAGAGACCCAGTACTTC. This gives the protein CASSQGGTQETQYF.

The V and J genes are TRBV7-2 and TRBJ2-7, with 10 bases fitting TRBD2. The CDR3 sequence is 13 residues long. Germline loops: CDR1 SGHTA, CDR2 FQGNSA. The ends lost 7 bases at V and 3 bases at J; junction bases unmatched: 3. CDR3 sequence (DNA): TGTGCCAGCACCCAGCGGGGGGGCTACGAGCAGTACTTC. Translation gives CASTQRGGYEQYF.